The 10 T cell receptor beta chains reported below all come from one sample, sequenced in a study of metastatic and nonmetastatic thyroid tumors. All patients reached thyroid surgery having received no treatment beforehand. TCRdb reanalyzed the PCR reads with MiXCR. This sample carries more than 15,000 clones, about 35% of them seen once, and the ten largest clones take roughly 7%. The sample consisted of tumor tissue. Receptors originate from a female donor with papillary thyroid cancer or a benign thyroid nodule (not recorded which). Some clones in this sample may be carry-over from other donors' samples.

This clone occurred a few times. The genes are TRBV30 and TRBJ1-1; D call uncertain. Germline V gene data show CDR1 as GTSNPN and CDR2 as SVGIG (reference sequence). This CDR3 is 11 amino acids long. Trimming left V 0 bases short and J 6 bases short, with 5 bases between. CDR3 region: CAWSVAAEAFF. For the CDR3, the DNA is TGTGCCTGGAGTGTAGCGGCTGAAGCTTTCTTT.

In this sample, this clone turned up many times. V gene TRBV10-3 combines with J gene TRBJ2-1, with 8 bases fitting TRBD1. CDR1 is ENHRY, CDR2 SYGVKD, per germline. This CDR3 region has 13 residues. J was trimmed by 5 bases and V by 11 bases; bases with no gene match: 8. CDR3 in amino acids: CALRTGSDNEQFF. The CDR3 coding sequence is TGTGCCCTCCGGACAGGGTCCGACAATGAGCAGTTCTTC.

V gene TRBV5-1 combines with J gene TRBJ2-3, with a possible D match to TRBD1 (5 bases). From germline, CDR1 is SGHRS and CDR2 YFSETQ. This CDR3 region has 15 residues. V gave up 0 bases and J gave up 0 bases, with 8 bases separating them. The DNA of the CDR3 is TGCGCCAGCAGCTTGGTGGCAGGGAGCACAGATACGCAGTATTTT. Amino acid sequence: CASSLVAGSTDTQYF.

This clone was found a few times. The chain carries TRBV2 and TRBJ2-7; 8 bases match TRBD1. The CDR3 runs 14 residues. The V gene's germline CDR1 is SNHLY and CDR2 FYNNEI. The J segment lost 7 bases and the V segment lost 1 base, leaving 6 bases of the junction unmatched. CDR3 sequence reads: CASSEGTGQGEQYF. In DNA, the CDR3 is TGTGCCAGCAGTGAAGGGACAGGGCAAGGGGAGCAGTACTTC.

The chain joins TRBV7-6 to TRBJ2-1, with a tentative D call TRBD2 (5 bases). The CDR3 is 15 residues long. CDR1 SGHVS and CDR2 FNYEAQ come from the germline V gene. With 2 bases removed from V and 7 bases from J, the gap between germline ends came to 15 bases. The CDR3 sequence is CASSLNERAGNEQFF. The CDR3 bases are TGTGCCAGCAGCTTAAATGAGAGGGCAGGAAATGAGCAGTTCTTC.

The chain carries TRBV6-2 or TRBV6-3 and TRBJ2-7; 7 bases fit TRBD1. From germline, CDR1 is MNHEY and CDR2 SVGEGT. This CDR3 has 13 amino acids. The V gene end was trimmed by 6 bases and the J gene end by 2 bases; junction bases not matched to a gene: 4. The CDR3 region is CASSTGETYEQYF. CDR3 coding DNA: TGTGCCAGCAGCACAGGGGAAACCTACGAGCAGTACTTC.

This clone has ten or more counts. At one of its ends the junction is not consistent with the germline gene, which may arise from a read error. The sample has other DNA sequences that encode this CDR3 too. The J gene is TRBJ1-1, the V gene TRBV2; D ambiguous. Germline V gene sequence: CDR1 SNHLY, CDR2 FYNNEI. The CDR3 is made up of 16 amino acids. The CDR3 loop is CASSPAETLLNTEAFF. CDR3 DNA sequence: TGTGCCAGCAGTCCGGCCGAAACTTTACTGAACACTGAAGCCTTCTTT.

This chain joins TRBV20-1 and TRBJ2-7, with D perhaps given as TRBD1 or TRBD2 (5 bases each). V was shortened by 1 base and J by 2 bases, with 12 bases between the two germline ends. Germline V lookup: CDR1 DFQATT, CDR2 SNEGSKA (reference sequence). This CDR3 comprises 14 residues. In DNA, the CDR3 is TGCAGTGCTAGAGGCCCCGGGACGGCCTACGAGCAGTACTTC. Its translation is CSARGPGTAYEQYF.

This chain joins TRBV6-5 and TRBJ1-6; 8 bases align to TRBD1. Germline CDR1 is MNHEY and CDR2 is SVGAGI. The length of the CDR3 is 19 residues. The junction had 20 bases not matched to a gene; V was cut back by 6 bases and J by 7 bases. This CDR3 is CASRRGTGGTTSGNSPLHF. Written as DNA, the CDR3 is TGTGCCAGCAGACGGGGGACAGGAGGCACCACCTCTGGAAATTCACCCCTCCACTTT.

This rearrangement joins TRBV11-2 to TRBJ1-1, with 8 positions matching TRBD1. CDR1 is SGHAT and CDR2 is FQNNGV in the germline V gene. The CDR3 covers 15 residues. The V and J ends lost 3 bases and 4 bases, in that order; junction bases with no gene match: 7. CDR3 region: CASSLTRTGSTEAFF. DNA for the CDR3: TGTGCCAGCAGCTTGACACGGACAGGGAGCACTGAAGCTTTCTTT. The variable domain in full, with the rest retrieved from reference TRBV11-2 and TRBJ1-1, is EAGVAQSPRYKIIEKRQSVAFWCNPISGHATLYWYQQILGQGPKLLIQFQNNGVVDDSQLPKDRFSAERLKGVDSTLKIQPAKLEDSAVYLCASSLTRTGSTEAFFGQGTRLTVV.